This TCR beta chain originates from a study of long-term antiretroviral therapy in people with HIV. Study-wide findings and caveats: Post-ART samples showed increased diversity that remained below transplant donor control levels.

At survey level, the immunoSEQ assay was run in its v3.0 version. Some clones are missing from TCRdb's copy, which holds only in-frame ones; the method was immunoSEQ multiplex PCR. The sample includes about 38,000 clones, approximately 79% of them seen just once. J gave up 5 bases and V 6 bases, and 5 bases lay outside the gene matches. CDR1 WSHSY and CDR2 SAAADI come from the germline V gene. The CDR3 spans 14 residues. Of note for this clone: Its antigen is not known.

Samples held 1-10 million cryopreserved PBMC before DNA extraction. This material consisted of unsorted PBMCs, taken 1.5 years after starting antiretroviral therapy. The chain has TRBV10-2 and TRBJ2-2, with TRBD2 identical over 8 bases. This clonotype was obtained from a man in his late teens or twenties with HIV. In DNA, the CDR3 is TGCGCCAGCAGCGTAGCGGGAAGGACCGGGGAGCTGTTTTTT. Protein: CASSVAGRTGELFF.